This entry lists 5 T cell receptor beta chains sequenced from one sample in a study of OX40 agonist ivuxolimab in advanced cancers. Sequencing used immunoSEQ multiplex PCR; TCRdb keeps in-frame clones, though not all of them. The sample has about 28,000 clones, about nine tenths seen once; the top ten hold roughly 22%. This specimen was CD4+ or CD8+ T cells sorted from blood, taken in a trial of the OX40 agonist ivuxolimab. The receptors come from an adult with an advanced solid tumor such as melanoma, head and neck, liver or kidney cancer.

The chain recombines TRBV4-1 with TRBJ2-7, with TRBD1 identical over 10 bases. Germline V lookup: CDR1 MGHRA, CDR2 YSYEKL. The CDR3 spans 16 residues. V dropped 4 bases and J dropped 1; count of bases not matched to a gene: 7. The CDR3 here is CASSLGGTGDSYEQYF. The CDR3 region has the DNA TGCGCCAGCAGCCTAGGGGGGACAGGGGATTCCTACGAGCAGTACTTC.

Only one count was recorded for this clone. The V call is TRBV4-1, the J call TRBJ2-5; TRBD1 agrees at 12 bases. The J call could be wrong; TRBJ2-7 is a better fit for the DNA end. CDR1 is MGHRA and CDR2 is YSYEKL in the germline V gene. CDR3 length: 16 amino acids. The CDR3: CASSQEPGTGGHEQYF. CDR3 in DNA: TGCGCCAGCAGCCAGGAACCCGGGACAGGGGGCCACGAGCAGTACTTC.

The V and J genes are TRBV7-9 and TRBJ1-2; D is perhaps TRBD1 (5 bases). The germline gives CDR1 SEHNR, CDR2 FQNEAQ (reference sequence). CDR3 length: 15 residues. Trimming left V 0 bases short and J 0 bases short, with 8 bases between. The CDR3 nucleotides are TGTGCCAGCAGCTTAGCGTGGGGGGCTAACTATGGCTACACCTTC. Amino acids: CASSLAWGANYGYTF.

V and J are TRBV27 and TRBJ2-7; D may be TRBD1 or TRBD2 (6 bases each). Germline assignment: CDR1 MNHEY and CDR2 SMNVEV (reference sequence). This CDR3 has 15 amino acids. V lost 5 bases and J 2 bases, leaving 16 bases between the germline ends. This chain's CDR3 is CASSPRLGGPYEQYF. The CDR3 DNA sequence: TGTGCCAGCAGTCCCCGTTTAGGGGGGCCCTACGAGCAGTACTTC.

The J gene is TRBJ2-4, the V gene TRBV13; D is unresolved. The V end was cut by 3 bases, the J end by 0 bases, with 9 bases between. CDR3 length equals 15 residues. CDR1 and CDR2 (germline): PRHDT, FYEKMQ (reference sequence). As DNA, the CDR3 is TGTGCCAGCAGCTTTCTTCCCGGAGCCAAAAACATTCAGTACTTC. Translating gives CASSFLPGAKNIQYF.